This TCR beta chain was profiled in a study of prognosis after radiotherapy for stage I lung cancer. Study as a whole: The patients, all with stage I non-small cell lung cancer, were enrolled between 2018 and January 2019. Of the enrolled patients, under 15 had newly diagnosed primary stage I lung tumors, while roughly 5 had oligometastatic NSCLC following surgical resection of the primary tumor. Broader study findings: Lower values of Shannon entropy after stereotactic body radiation therapy were seen in patients who developed distant metastases.

There were no patients with prior chemotherapy, radiotherapy or other malignancies, and all were node-negative on CT and PET/CT. Per germline, CDR1 SGHNT and CDR2 YYREEE (reference sequence). There are 11 residues in the CDR3. V lost 3 bases, J lost 5 bases, and 3 bases lay in between. In this sample, this clonotype turned up many times. Its antigen remains unknown. By two-round multiplex PCR, the TCR beta CDR3 was amplified from genomic DNA. Amplification during the initial PCR round employed primers specific to each TRBV and TRBJ gene. From the multiplex PCR reads, TCRdb called clonotypes with MiXCR, one entry per CDR3 protein. Among about 59,000 distinct CDR3 sequences, around a quarter were seen once, and the ten largest hold around 8%.

This clonotype was sampled from a donor of 50 years or more with non-small cell lung cancer. The sample was PBMCs, taken before or after stereotactic body radiation therapy (not recorded which). The rearrangement links TRBV5-4 to TRBJ2-1; D call uncertain. CDR3: CASSYNNEQFF. The CDR3 DNA sequence: TGTGCCAGCAGCTACAACAATGAGCAGTTCTTC.